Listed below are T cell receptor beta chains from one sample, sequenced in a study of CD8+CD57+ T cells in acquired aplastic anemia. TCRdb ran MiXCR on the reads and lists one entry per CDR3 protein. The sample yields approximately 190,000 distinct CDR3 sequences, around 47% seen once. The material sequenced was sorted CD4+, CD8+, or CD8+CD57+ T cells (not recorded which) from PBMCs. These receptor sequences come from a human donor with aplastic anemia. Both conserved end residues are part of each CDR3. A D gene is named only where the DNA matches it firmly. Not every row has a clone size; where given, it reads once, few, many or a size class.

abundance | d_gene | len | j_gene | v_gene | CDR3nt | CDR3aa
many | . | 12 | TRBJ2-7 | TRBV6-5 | TGTGCCAGCAGCGCCCAGGGCCACGAGCAGTACTTC | CASSAQGHEQYF
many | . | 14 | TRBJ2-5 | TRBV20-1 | TGCAGTGCTAGCCTAAACCCAGTCCAAGAGACCCAGTACTTC | CSASLNPVQETQYF
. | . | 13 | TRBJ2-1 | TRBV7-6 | TGTGCCAGCAGCCAAATCGGTAACAATGAGCAGTTCTTC | CASSQIGNNEQFF
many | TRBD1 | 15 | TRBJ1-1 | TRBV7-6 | TGTGCCAGCAGCTCTAGACAGGGGACGAACACTGAAGCTTTCTTT | CASSSRQGTNTEAFF
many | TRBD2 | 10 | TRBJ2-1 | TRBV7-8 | TGTGCCTCGGGGGGTAATGAGCAGTTCTTC | CASGGNEQFF
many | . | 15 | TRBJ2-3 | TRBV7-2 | TGTGCCAGCAGCCCTGGTGCACATTACACAGATACGCAGTATTTT | CASSPGAHYTDTQYF
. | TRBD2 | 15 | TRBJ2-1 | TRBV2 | TGTGCCAACACCCTACTAGCGGGAGGGCCGGGTGAGCAGTTCTTC | CANTLLAGGPGEQFF
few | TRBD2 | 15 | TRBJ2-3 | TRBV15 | TGTGCCACCAGCAGAGAGGCGGGAGTCACAGATACGCAGTATTTT | CATSREAGVTDTQYF
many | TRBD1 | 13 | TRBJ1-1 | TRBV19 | TGTGCCAGTTCTCAGGGGGCCCGAACTGAAGCTTTCTTT | CASSQGARTEAFF
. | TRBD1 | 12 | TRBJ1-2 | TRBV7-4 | TGTGCCAGCAGCAACAGGGGAGAGGGCTACACCTTC | CASSNRGEGYTF
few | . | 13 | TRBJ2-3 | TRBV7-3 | TGTGCCACAGGGATTGATGGGACAGATACGCAGTATTTT | CATGIDGTDTQYF
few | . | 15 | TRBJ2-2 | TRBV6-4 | TGTGCCAGCAGTGACTCCGCAGGGTCCACCGGGGAGCTGTTTTTT | CASSDSAGSTGELFF
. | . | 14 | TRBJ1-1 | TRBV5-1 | TGCGCCAGCAGCTCCCAGGGAGAGGTAACTGAAGCTTTCTTT | CASSSQGEVTEAFF
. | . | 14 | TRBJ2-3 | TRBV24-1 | TGTGCCACCAGTGATCCCATCCTGGGGGGTACGCAGTATTTT | CATSDPILGGTQYF
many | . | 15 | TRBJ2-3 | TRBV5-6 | TGTGCCAGCAGCTTGGGGGTGGGGAACACAGATACGCAGTATTTT | CASSLGVGNTDTQYF
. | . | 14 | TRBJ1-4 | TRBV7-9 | TGTGCCAGCAGCTTATCCCTTGGGGGTGAAAAACTGTTTTTT | CASSLSLGGEKLFF
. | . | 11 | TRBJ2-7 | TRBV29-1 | TGCAGCGTTAGTGTCGGCTACGAGCAGTACTTC | CSVSVGYEQYF
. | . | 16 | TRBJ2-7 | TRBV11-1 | TGTGCCAGCAGCTTAGAAGTCAGGGCGAGCTCCTACGAGCAGTACTTC | CASSLEVRASSYEQYF
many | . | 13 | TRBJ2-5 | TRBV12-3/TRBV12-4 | TGTGCCAGCAGTTTACGGTACCAAGAGACCCAGTACTTC | CASSLRYQETQYF
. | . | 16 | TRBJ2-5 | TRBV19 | TGTGCCAGTAGTATAGTGGGACATACTACCCAAGAGACCCAGTACTTC | CASSIVGHTTQETQYF
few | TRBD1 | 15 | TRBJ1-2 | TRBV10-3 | TGTGCCATCAGTGAGCCGGGGACAGGGGTGATTGGCTACACCTTC | CAISEPGTGVIGYTF
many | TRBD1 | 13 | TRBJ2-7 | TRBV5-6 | TGTGCCAGCAGCTTGGCAGGGACAGGGGTAAAATCCTTC | CASSLAGTGVKSF
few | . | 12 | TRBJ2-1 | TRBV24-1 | TGTGCCACCAGTGATTCTACAGGGATCGCGTTCTTC | CATSDSTGIAFF
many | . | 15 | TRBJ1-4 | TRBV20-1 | TGCAGTGCTAGACCCCGTGGACGAGGGAATGAAAAACTGTTTTTT | CSARPRGRGNEKLFF
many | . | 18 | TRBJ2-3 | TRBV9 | TGTGCCAGCAGCGTAAGATGGGTATTGGAGGGTTCCACAGATACGCAGTATTTT | CASSVRWVLEGSTDTQYF
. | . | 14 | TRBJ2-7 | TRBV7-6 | TGTGCCAGCAGCTTATTGGGAAACCCCTACGAGCAGTACTTC | CASSLLGNPYEQYF
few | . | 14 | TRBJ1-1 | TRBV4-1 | TGCGCCAGCAGCCAAGAACAGATGAACACTGAAGCTTTCTTT | CASSQEQMNTEAFF
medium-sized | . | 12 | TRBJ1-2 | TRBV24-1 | TGTGCCACCAGTCGGGATAACTATGGCTACACCTTC | CATSRDNYGYTF
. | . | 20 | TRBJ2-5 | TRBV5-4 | TGTGCCAGCAGCTGGTCCCTAGCGCGGGCCCTCAGTGGGATCGAGGAGACCCAGTACTTC | CASSWSLARALSGIEETQYF
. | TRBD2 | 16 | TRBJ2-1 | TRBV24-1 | TGTGCCACCAGCCGGTCGGGACTAGCGGGAGGCAATGAGCAGTTCTTC | CATSRSGLAGGNEQFF
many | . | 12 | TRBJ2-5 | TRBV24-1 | TGTGCCACCAGTGATCGCCCCGAGGCCCAGTACTTC | CATSDRPEAQYF
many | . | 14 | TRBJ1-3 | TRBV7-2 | TGTGCCAGCAGAGGGGGGGACTCTGGAAACACCATATATTTT | CASRGGDSGNTIYF
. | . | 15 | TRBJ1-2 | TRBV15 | TGTGCCACCAGCAGAGATCCAACAGGGAACTATGGCTACACCTTC | CATSRDPTGNYGYTF
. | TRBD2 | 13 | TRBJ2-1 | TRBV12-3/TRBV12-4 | TGTGCCAGCACAATGGGGGGGTTCAATGAGCAGTTCTTC | CASTMGGFNEQFF
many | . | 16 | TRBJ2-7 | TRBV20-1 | TGCAGTGCTAGAGATCAGGAGGGTAGGGGGGGTTACGAGCAGTACTTC | CSARDQEGRGGYEQYF
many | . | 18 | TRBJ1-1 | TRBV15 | TGTGCCACCAGCGGACCAAGTGGGGGGGCGAGTCTGACCACTGAAGCTTTCTTT | CATSGPSGGASLTTEAFF
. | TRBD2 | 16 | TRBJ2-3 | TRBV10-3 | TGTGCCACCTCGGAAGCGGGGGGTTCCGCCACAGATACGCAGTATTTT | CATSEAGGSATDTQYF
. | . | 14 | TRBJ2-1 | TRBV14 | TGTGCCAGCAGCCATGAATCGGGCGGCGGTGAGCAGTTCTTC | CASSHESGGGEQFF
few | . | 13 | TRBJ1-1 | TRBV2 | TGTGCCAGCAGGTCGGACAGATACACTGAAGCTTTCTTT | CASRSDRYTEAFF
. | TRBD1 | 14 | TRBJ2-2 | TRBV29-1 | TGCAGCGTTAAAAAGGACAGGGCGACCGGGGAGCTGTTTTTT | CSVKKDRATGELFF
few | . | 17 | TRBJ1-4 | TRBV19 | TGTGCCAGTAGTACTTCCACCGCGGCCGCAACTAATGAAAAACTGTTTTTT | CASSTSTAAATNEKLFF
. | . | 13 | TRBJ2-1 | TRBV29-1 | TGCAGCGTTGAAATCGCCACGGCCAATGAGCAGTTCTTC | CSVEIATANEQFF
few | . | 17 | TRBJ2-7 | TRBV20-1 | TGCAGTGCTAGAGAGTCCCTCGGCGGGGACGGCCTTTACGAGCAGTACTTC | CSARESLGGDGLYEQYF
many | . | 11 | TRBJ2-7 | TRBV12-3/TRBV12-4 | TGTGCCAGCAGTTCCATCCACGAGCAGTACTTC | CASSSIHEQYF